These 22 T cell receptor beta chains share one sample of origin, sequenced in a study of blood T cell repertoires in COVID-19. Sequenced by immunoSEQ multiplex PCR; TCRdb stores in-frame clones only, minus some. Counted here are around 200,000 clones, approximately 90% occurring once; the ten biggest clones make up approximately 1.1%. Sequenced: PBMCs or T cells enriched from blood (not recorded which). The receptors shown here come from a man aged 25 to 40 who had recovered from COVID-19.

This chain links TRBV6-2 or TRBV6-3 with TRBJ2-5; 12 positions match TRBD2. Trimming took 0 bases from V and 4 from J; bases not matched to a gene: 0. The V gene's germline CDR1 is MNHEY and CDR2 SVGEGT. CDR3 length: 15 amino acids. The CDR3 region has the DNA TGTGCCAGCAGTTACTCGACTAGCGGGGGAGAGACCCAGTACTTC. It encodes CASSYSTSGGETQYF.

This chain joins TRBV5-1 and TRBJ2-1; tentatively, D is TRBD2 (5 bases). Germline lookup yields CDR1 SGHRS and CDR2 YFSETQ. V gave up 4 bases and J gave up 4 bases, with 12 bases separating them. There are 14 residues in the CDR3. The DNA of the CDR3 is TGCGCCAGCAGCCTAGCCATCGGTTACAATGAGCAGTTCTTC. It specifies CASSLAIGYNEQFF.

This clone was seen once. This chain uses TRBV5-1 with TRBJ1-1, with 8 bases fitting TRBD1. V lost 0 bases and J lost 4; bases outside the gene matches: 5. This CDR3 comprises 15 residues. The V gene's germline CDR1 is SGHRS and CDR2 YFSETQ. The CDR3, as DNA: TGCGCCAGCAGCTTGGCCTCAGGGGGCGGCACTGAAGCTTTCTTT. Translating gives CASSLASGGGTEAFF.

Concerning this clone itself: An end of the junction differs from the germline gene, which may be a read error. The V call is TRBV7-7, the J call TRBJ2-2; no clear D gene. CDR3 length: 13 residues. Germline loops: CDR1 SSHAT, CDR2 FNYEAQ (reference sequence). The CDR3 spells CASSFLNTGELFF. In DNA form, the CDR3 reads TGTGCTAGCAGCTTCCTTAACACCGGGGAGCTGTTTTTT.

The CDR3 spells CASSSIPGPLGATEAFF. In DNA, the CDR3 is TGTGCCAGCAGTTCAATTCCCGGGCCGCTTGGGGCCACTGAAGCTTTCTTT. The chain couples TRBV27 to TRBJ1-1, with D perhaps TRBD1 (5 bases). Trimming shortened V by 4 bases and J by 4 bases, and 22 bases separated the two germline ends. This CDR3 has 17 amino acids. Germline CDR1 MNHEY, CDR2 SMNVEV (reference sequence).

This rearrangement joins TRBV3-1 (or the pseudogene TRBV3-2) to TRBJ2-1; 8 nucleotides align to TRBD2. The CDR3 has 16 residues. V shed 2 bases, J shed 7 bases, and the junction held 10 bases outside the gene matches. From germline, CDR1 is LGHDT and CDR2 YNNKEL (reference sequence). CDR3 sequence reads: CASSQLVGGAGNEQFF. The CDR3 DNA sequence: TGTGCCAGCAGCCAATTAGTCGGGGGGGCCGGTAATGAGCAGTTCTTC.

Here the CDR3 reads CASRAEGRGGRNEQFF. CDR3 nucleotide sequence: TGTGCCAGCAGGGCCGAGGGGCGGGGGGGACGCAATGAGCAGTTCTTC. V is TRBV5-4 and J is TRBJ2-1; 9 bases fit TRBD2. CDR1 is SGHNT and CDR2 is YYREEE in the germline V gene (reference sequence). V shed 5 bases, J shed 6 bases, and the junction held 12 bases outside the gene matches. This CDR3 is 16 amino acids long.

The rearrangement joins TRBV7-9 to TRBJ2-1; TRBD1 is a possible D gene (5 bases). The CDR3 consists of 14 residues. The ends were cut back, 5 bases at V and 2 bases at J, with 10 bases in the middle. CDR1 is SEHNR and CDR2 is FQNEAQ in the germline V gene (reference sequence). The CDR3 bases are TGTGCCAGCAGCCCTAGACAGCCCTACAATGAGCAGTTCTTC. It translates to CASSPRQPYNEQFF.

The V gene is TRBV28, the J gene TRBJ2-2, with 8 nucleotides matching TRBD2. The CDR3 is 15 residues long. Germline CDR1 is MDHEN and CDR2 is SYDVKM. V shed 3 bases, J shed 4 bases, and the junction held 4 bases outside the gene matches. The CDR3 sequence is CASSFSGMATGELFF. The CDR3 DNA follows: TGTGCCAGCAGTTTTAGCGGGATGGCCACCGGGGAGCTGTTTTTT.

The CDR3 nucleotides read TGTGCCAGCAGTTCCGGCCCACTATATTTGAACACTGAAGCTTTCTTT. This codes for CASSSGPLYLNTEAFF. The chain is built from TRBV6-5 and TRBJ1-1; the D is unclear. The CDR3 runs 16 residues. Germline CDR1 and CDR2: MNHEY and SVGAGI. V was trimmed by 4 bases and J by 0 bases, leaving 15 bases between them.

This chain joins TRBV11-1 and TRBJ2-2, with a possible D match to TRBD2 (6 bases). The CDR3 is made up of 15 amino acids. Deletions cut 3 bases from V and 2 bases from J, with 10 bases between. Looked up from germline, CDR1 is SGHAT and CDR2 is FQDESV (reference sequence). The CDR3 region is CASSFWRENTGELFF. As DNA, the CDR3 is TGTGCCAGCAGCTTTTGGCGGGAAAACACCGGGGAGCTGTTTTTT.

The rearrangement uses TRBV11-3 and TRBJ2-1, with TRBD2 matching over 9 bases. From germline, CDR1 is SGHNT and CDR2 YENEEA. This CDR3 has 15 amino acids. The ends lost 3 bases at V and 12 bases at J; junction bases unmatched: 12. The CDR3 DNA reads as TGTGCCAGCAGCTTGGGGGTTAGCGGGGGCACTGGGCAGTTCTTC. Encoded protein: CASSLGVSGGTGQFF.

This clone was found once. The genes are TRBV4-1 and TRBJ1-4; D might be TRBD1 (6 bases). V was pared by 0 bases and J by 0 bases, with 20 bases between. This CDR3 comprises 20 residues. Germline CDR1 and CDR2: MGHRA and YSYEKL. The chain's CDR3 is CASSQDYWDKGRATNEKLFF. The DNA for the CDR3 is TGCGCCAGCAGCCAAGATTACTGGGACAAAGGGAGAGCAACTAATGAAAAACTGTTTTTT.

The CDR3 nucleotides are TGTGCCAGCAGCACAGACAATACCTACGAGCAGTACTTC. It codes for CASSTDNTYEQYF. This chain joins TRBV5-5 and TRBJ2-7; D is unresolved. The CDR3 sequence is 13 residues long. Trimming removed 4 bases at V and 2 bases at J, with 10 bases between. Germline-derived CDR1 and CDR2 are SGHKS and YYEKEE (reference sequence).

The chain carries TRBV9 and TRBJ2-3; 12 bases line up with TRBD2. Germline values: CDR1 SGDLS, CDR2 YYNGEE. V was pared by 0 bases and J by 2 bases, with 13 bases of the junction left unmatched. The CDR3 is made up of 20 amino acids. The CDR3 reads CASSVVVGRLAGVVTDTQYF. The CDR3 DNA follows: TGTGCCAGCAGCGTAGTTGTAGGCCGACTAGCGGGAGTAGTCACAGATACGCAGTATTTT.

This chain links TRBV5-1 with TRBJ2-3, with unresolved D. In germline, CDR1 is SGHRS, CDR2 YFSETQ. This CDR3 comprises 12 residues. Trimming cost V 7 bases and J 2 bases, with 8 bases left between them. CDR3 protein: CASFQSTDTQYF. The CDR3 DNA reads as TGCGCCAGCTTCCAGTCCACAGATACGCAGTATTTT. Full variable domain (missing parts from reference TRBV5-1 and TRBJ2-3): KAGVTQTPRYLIKTRGQQVTLSCSPISGHRSVSWYQQTPGQGLQFLFEYFSETQRNKGNFPGRFSGRQFSNSRSEMNVSTLELGDSALYLCASFQSTDTQYFGPGTRLTVL.

The V call is TRBV2, the J call TRBJ2-7; D ambiguous. The V end was cut by 4 bases, the J end by 2 bases, with 18 bases between. CDR1 and CDR2 (germline): SNHLY, FYNNEI. The CDR3 spans 16 residues. The CDR3 spells CASSAFSRIQPYEQYF. Here the CDR3 DNA reads TGTGCCAGCAGTGCTTTTAGTAGAATACAGCCCTACGAGCAGTACTTC.

The chain joins TRBV13 to TRBJ1-2, with D perhaps matching TRBD1 (5 bases). V lost 2 bases to trimming and J lost 3 bases, with 19 bases between them. CDR1 PRHDT and CDR2 FYEKMQ come from the germline V gene (reference sequence). The CDR3 extends over 17 amino acids. The CDR3 DNA sequence: TGTGCCAGCAGCTTACAGGACGGGGGGACGAAGGACTATGGCTACACCTTC. Translation gives CASSLQDGGTKDYGYTF.

The chain links TRBV3-1 (or the pseudogene TRBV3-2) to TRBJ2-7; 10 bases align to TRBD2. Germline V gene data show CDR1 as LGHDT and CDR2 as YNNKEL (reference sequence). This CDR3 comprises 14 residues. Trimming cost V 4 bases and J 2 bases; bases outside gene matches: 2. DNA of the CDR3: TGTGCCAGCAGCCGGACTAGCGGCCCCTACGAGCAGTACTTC. The encoded protein is CASSRTSGPYEQYF.

The V and J genes are TRBV25-1 and TRBJ2-1; weak D call: TRBD1 (6 bases). Trimming stripped 3 bases from V and 7 bases from J, with 16 bases between. CDR3 size: 15 residues. CDR1 and CDR2 from the germline V gene are MGHDK and SYGVNS. The CDR3 reads CASSDTGSPLNEQFF. The DNA of the CDR3 is TGTGCCAGCAGTGACACAGGGAGCCCTTTGAATGAGCAGTTCTTC.

This clone showed up just once. The rearrangement links TRBV30 to TRBJ1-1; TRBD1 matches at 8 bases. The CDR3 consists of 14 residues. The germline gives CDR1 GTSNPN, CDR2 SVGIG (reference sequence). V gave up 3 bases and J gave up 2 bases; unmatched junction bases: 5. CDR3 sequence reads: CAWSAGQGNTEAFF. CDR3 nucleotide sequence: TGTGCCTGGAGCGCTGGACAGGGCAACACTGAAGCTTTCTTT. The full variable domain, its missing parts supplied by reference TRBV30 and TRBJ1-1, is SQTIHQWPATLVQPVGSPLSLECTVEGTSNPNLYWYRQAAGRGLQLLFYSVGIGQISSEVPQNLSASRPQDRQFILSSKKLLLSDSGFYLCAWSAGQGNTEAFFGQGTRLTVV.

The chain links TRBV4-2 to TRBJ1-2, with 11 bases identical to TRBD1. Germline lookup yields CDR1 LGHNA and CDR2 YNFKEQ. The CDR3 extends over 17 amino acids. The J segment lost 8 bases and the V segment lost 4 bases, leaving 15 bases of the junction unmatched. CDR3: CASSRGPGQGEVGGYTF. The CDR3, as DNA: TGTGCCAGCAGCCGAGGTCCGGGACAGGGGGAAGTTGGGGGCTACACCTTC.